This is a list of T cell receptor beta chains from one sample in a study of cytomegalovirus exposure and HLA in healthy donors. Assay: immunoSEQ multiplex PCR; the TCRdb copy retains only in-frame clones and omits some. This sample has 100,000 to 150,000 clones, with roughly four fifths found just once. Source material: PBMCs. The receptors were sampled from a woman between 35 and 50 years old in good health and CMV-seropositive. Each CDR3 is given with its conserved first and last residue. Each record gives: J gene, D gene, V gene, clone size, CDR3 protein, CDR3 DNA. D genes are given only for firm matches. Only part of the rows carry a size: once, few, many, or a class if the clone is expanded.

j_gene: TRBJ1-3
d_gene: TRBD1
v_gene: TRBV4-1
abundance: NA
CDR3aa: CASSQESQGAFSGNTIYF
CDR3nt: TGCGCCAGCAGCCAAGAGTCACAGGGGGCCTTCTCTGGAAACACCATATATTTT

j_gene: TRBJ2-7
d_gene: NA
v_gene: TRBV6-6
abundance: NA
CDR3aa: CASSTNYEQYF
CDR3nt: TGTGCCAGCAGTACAAACTACGAGCAGTACTTC

j_gene: TRBJ2-1
d_gene: NA
v_gene: TRBV6-6
abundance: NA
CDR3aa: CASSRGSYNEQFF
CDR3nt: TGTGCCAGCAGCAGAGGTTCCTACAATGAGCAGTTCTTC

j_gene: TRBJ2-7
d_gene: NA
v_gene: TRBV28
abundance: NA
CDR3aa: CASSTRSYEQYF
CDR3nt: TGTGCCAGCAGTACTAGGTCCTACGAGCAGTACTTC

j_gene: TRBJ2-2
d_gene: TRBD2
v_gene: TRBV7-2
abundance: few
CDR3aa: CASSRGLAGGGNTGELFF
CDR3nt: TGTGCCAGCAGCAGGGGACTAGCGGGAGGGGGGAACACCGGGGAGCTGTTTTTT

j_gene: TRBJ1-4
d_gene: NA
v_gene: TRBV5-4
abundance: NA
CDR3aa: CASSLDRGLANEKLFF
CDR3nt: TGTGCCAGCAGCTTGGATCGGGGATTGGCTAATGAAAAACTGTTTTTT

j_gene: TRBJ2-1
d_gene: TRBD2
v_gene: TRBV5-1
abundance: NA
CDR3aa: CASSLASSGTSLNEQFF
CDR3nt: TGCGCCAGCAGCTTGGCCTCTTCAGGGACTAGTTTAAATGAGCAGTTCTTC

j_gene: TRBJ1-1
d_gene: NA
v_gene: TRBV7-8
abundance: NA
CDR3aa: CASSLGLLLTEAFF
CDR3nt: TGTGCCAGCAGCTTAGGACTCCTCCTCACTGAAGCTTTCTTT

j_gene: TRBJ1-2
d_gene: NA
v_gene: TRBV7-9
abundance: NA
CDR3aa: CSSSLNFGVDGYTF
CDR3nt: TGTTCCAGCAGCTTGAACTTCGGGGTCGACGGCTACACCTTC

j_gene: TRBJ2-1
d_gene: NA
v_gene: TRBV6-5
abundance: NA
CDR3aa: CASSYSGLSSYNEQFF
CDR3nt: TGTGCCAGCAGTTACTCGGGACTTAGCTCCTACAATGAGCAGTTCTTC

j_gene: TRBJ2-7
d_gene: NA
v_gene: TRBV21-1
abundance: NA
CDR3aa: CASSISGTGGLKVYLGRADEQYF
CDR3nt: TGTGCCAGCAGCATATCCGGGACAGGGGGCCTTAAGGTATATCTCGGCCGGGCGGACGAGCAGTACTTC

j_gene: TRBJ1-5
d_gene: NA
v_gene: TRBV27
abundance: NA
CDR3aa: CASSFSGDQPQHF
CDR3nt: TGTGCCAGCAGTTTTTCAGGGGATCAGCCCCAGCATTTT

j_gene: TRBJ2-1
d_gene: TRBD2
v_gene: TRBV11-2
abundance: NA
CDR3aa: CASSLDRSASGGNEQFF
CDR3nt: TGTGCCAGCAGCTTAGATCGTTCGGCTAGCGGGGGTAATGAGCAGTTCTTC

j_gene: TRBJ2-5
d_gene: NA
v_gene: TRBV29-1
abundance: NA
CDR3aa: CSVVRGSQETQYF
CDR3nt: TGCAGCGTTGTCAGGGGCTCACAAGAGACCCAGTACTTC

j_gene: TRBJ2-5
d_gene: NA
v_gene: TRBV29-1
abundance: NA
CDR3aa: CSVASVQAKETQYF
CDR3nt: TGCAGCGTTGCCTCGGTACAGGCGAAAGAGACCCAGTACTTC

j_gene: TRBJ2-6
d_gene: TRBD1
v_gene: TRBV27
abundance: NA
CDR3aa: CASSLLGFGTGRISGANVLTF
CDR3nt: TGTGCCAGCAGTTTATTGGGTTTCGGGACAGGGCGAATATCTGGGGCCAACGTCCTGACTTTC

j_gene: TRBJ1-2
d_gene: TRBD1
v_gene: TRBV14
abundance: NA
CDR3aa: CASSQTQGALGYTF
CDR3nt: TGTGCCAGCAGCCAAACACAGGGGGCGCTTGGCTACACCTTC

j_gene: TRBJ1-2
d_gene: NA
v_gene: TRBV9
abundance: NA
CDR3aa: CASSAAGGLRGYTF
CDR3nt: TGTGCCAGCAGCGCCGCGGGGGGGCTTCGCGGCTACACCTTT

j_gene: TRBJ2-7
d_gene: TRBD2
v_gene: TRBV5-1
abundance: NA
CDR3aa: CASSLAGGLSEQYF
CDR3nt: TGCGCCAGCAGCTTAGCGGGAGGACTTTCCGAGCAGTACTTC

j_gene: TRBJ1-1
d_gene: NA
v_gene: TRBV15
abundance: NA
CDR3aa: CATSMAEMNTEAFF
CDR3nt: TGTGCCACCAGCATGGCAGAAATGAACACTGAAGCTTTCTTT

j_gene: TRBJ2-6
d_gene: NA
v_gene: TRBV29-1
abundance: NA
CDR3aa: CSGADSTSGANVLTF
CDR3nt: TGCAGCGGAGCAGACTCGACCTCTGGGGCCAACGTCCTGACTTTC

j_gene: TRBJ2-7
d_gene: TRBD1
v_gene: TRBV30
abundance: NA
CDR3aa: CAWKPQGAVYEQYF
CDR3nt: TGTGCCTGGAAGCCACAGGGGGCAGTCTACGAGCAGTACTTC

j_gene: TRBJ2-7
d_gene: NA
v_gene: TRBV7-9
abundance: NA
CDR3aa: CASSLSYEQYF
CDR3nt: TGTGCCAGCAGCTTATCATACGAGCAGTACTTC

j_gene: TRBJ2-3
d_gene: TRBD2
v_gene: TRBV6-4
abundance: NA
CDR3aa: CASSEAGAPDTQYF
CDR3nt: TGTGCCAGCAGTGAAGCGGGAGCCCCCGATACGCAGTATTTT

j_gene: TRBJ2-2
d_gene: NA
v_gene: TRBV6-1
abundance: once
CDR3aa: CASSDAPYGTGELFF
CDR3nt: TGTGCCAGCAGTGATGCCCCTTACGGGACTGGGGAGCTGTTTTTT

j_gene: TRBJ2-3
d_gene: NA
v_gene: TRBV5-6
abundance: NA
CDR3aa: CASFLESRSDTQYF
CDR3nt: TGTGCCAGCTTCCTCGAGTCTAGGTCAGATACGCAGTATTTT

j_gene: TRBJ2-7
d_gene: TRBD2
v_gene: TRBV10-3
abundance: NA
CDR3aa: CAISPGGNRDYEQYF
CDR3nt: TGTGCCATCAGTCCCGGGGGGAATCGGGACTACGAGCAGTACTTC

j_gene: TRBJ2-3
d_gene: TRBD2
v_gene: TRBV5-4
abundance: NA
CDR3aa: CASSPGTSDADTQYF
CDR3nt: TGTGCCAGCAGCCCCGGGACTAGCGATGCAGATACGCAGTATTTT

j_gene: TRBJ2-7
d_gene: NA
v_gene: TRBV5-1
abundance: NA
CDR3aa: CASSLGPSSYEQYF
CDR3nt: TGCGCCAGCAGCTTGGGACCTAGCTCCTACGAGCAGTACTTC

j_gene: TRBJ2-2
d_gene: TRBD1
v_gene: TRBV5-4
abundance: NA
CDR3aa: CASSLVKGANTGELFF
CDR3nt: TGTGCCAGCAGCTTGGTGAAGGGGGCTAACACCGGGGAGCTGTTTTTT

j_gene: TRBJ2-7
d_gene: NA
v_gene: TRBV18
abundance: NA
CDR3aa: CASSFRGLDSHEQYF
CDR3nt: TGTGCCAGCTCATTCCGAGGGCTAGATTCGCACGAGCAGTACTTC

j_gene: TRBJ2-1
d_gene: TRBD2
v_gene: TRBV30
abundance: NA
CDR3aa: CAWSARGSGRRDEQFF
CDR3nt: TGTGCCTGGAGTGCCCGGGGGAGCGGGAGGAGGGATGAGCAGTTCTTC

j_gene: TRBJ1-5
d_gene: NA
v_gene: TRBV10-2
abundance: few
CDR3aa: CASSAPGAGGNQPQHF
CDR3nt: TGCGCCAGCAGTGCTCCAGGGGCCGGAGGCAATCAGCCCCAGCATTTT